This is a list of T cell receptor beta chains from one sample in a study of cytomegalovirus exposure and HLA in healthy donors. Sequencing was performed with immunoSEQ multiplex PCR; in TCRdb, only in-frame clones are kept and a portion is missing. The table lists approximately 200,000 clones, about nine tenths of them singletons. The sequencing input was PBMCs. These receptors originate from a woman aged 18-29 years in good health and CMV-seronegative. The CDR3 runs from the conserved cysteine through the conserved F or W. Fields, in order: clone size, J gene, V gene, D gene, CDR3 protein, CDR3 DNA. The D gene is left open where the match is weak. Part of the rows lack a size; the others show once, few, many or a class for expanded clones.

size: .; J: TRBJ2-7; V: TRBV5-4; D: .; CDR3: CASTMKSGEQYF; DNA: TGTGCCAGCACCATGAAAAGCGGAGAGCAGTACTTC
size: .; J: TRBJ1-4; V: TRBV5-1; D: TRBD1; CDR3: CASSGSPGGSEEKLFF; DNA: TGCGCCAGCAGCGGCTCTCCAGGGGGCTCGGAAGAAAAACTGTTTTTT
size: .; J: TRBJ1-2; V: TRBV5-1; D: TRBD1; CDR3: CASSLGRGSGYTF; DNA: TGCGCCAGCAGCTTGGGCAGGGGGTCTGGCTACACCTTC
size: .; J: TRBJ1-2; V: TRBV14; D: TRBD1; CDR3: CASSQGRGPLYGYTF; DNA: TGTGCCAGCAGCCAAGGCAGGGGGCCGCTCTATGGCTACACCTTC
size: .; J: TRBJ1-4; V: TRBV5-1; D: TRBD1; CDR3: CASSTLGTGDEKLFF; DNA: TGCGCCAGCAGCACACTCGGGACAGGGGATGAAAAACTGTTTTTT
size: few; J: TRBJ1-2; V: TRBV14; D: .; CDR3: CASSLRLQGEDGYTF; DNA: TGTGCCAGCAGCCTCAGACTACAGGGAGAGGATGGCTACACCTTC
size: .; J: TRBJ2-5; V: TRBV11-3; D: TRBD2; CDR3: CASSPGTSAQETQYF; DNA: TGTGCCAGCAGCCCCGGGACTAGCGCCCAAGAGACCCAGTACTTC
size: .; J: TRBJ1-5; V: TRBV28; D: .; CDR3: CASRDLGGLSNQPQHF; DNA: TGTGCCAGCAGAGATCTGGGGGGTTTGAGTAATCAGCCCCAGCATTTT
size: .; J: TRBJ2-3; V: TRBV7-2; D: .; CDR3: CASSWGRSVAASTDTQYF; DNA: TGTGCCAGCAGCTGGGGCCGGTCGGTAGCGGCAAGCACAGATACGCAGTATTTT
size: .; J: TRBJ1-5; V: TRBV10-2; D: TRBD1; CDR3: CASSDWRGQGGQPQHF; DNA: TGCGCCAGCAGTGATTGGAGGGGGCAGGGGGGTCAGCCCCAGCATTTT
size: .; J: TRBJ1-2; V: TRBV25-1; D: .; CDR3: CASSGTSGGYTF; DNA: TGTGCCAGCAGTGGTACTTCGGGGGGCTACACCTTC
size: .; J: TRBJ1-5; V: TRBV27; D: TRBD1; CDR3: CASSSDRGSNQPQHF; DNA: TGTGCCAGCAGTTCTGACAGGGGGAGCAATCAGCCCCAGCATTTT
size: .; J: TRBJ2-5; V: TRBV2; D: TRBD2; CDR3: CASSDQVDLAGAREEETQYF; DNA: TGTGCCAGCAGTGATCAAGTGGATTTAGCGGGAGCAAGAGAGGAAGAGACCCAGTACTTC
size: .; J: TRBJ2-7; V: TRBV30; D: TRBD1; CDR3: CASGQGKIHEQYF; DNA: TGTGCCTCTGGACAGGGTAAAATTCACGAGCAGTACTTC
size: .; J: TRBJ1-6; V: TRBV4-2; D: .; CDR3: CASSQDTTADSPLHF; DNA: TGTGCCAGCAGCCAAGATACGACAGCTGATTCACCCCTCCACTTT
size: .; J: TRBJ2-7; V: TRBV29-1; D: .; CDR3: CSVAIGQVIGSYEQYF; DNA: TGCAGCGTCGCTATCGGTCAGGTGATCGGCTCCTACGAGCAGTACTTC
size: once; J: TRBJ2-7; V: TRBV5-1; D: .; CDR3: CASSLDVRSYEQYF; DNA: TGCGCCAGCAGCTTGGACGTCAGATCCTACGAGCAGTACTTC
size: .; J: TRBJ2-7; V: TRBV5-6; D: .; CDR3: CASSRDSRGDEQYF; DNA: TGTGCCAGCAGCCGGGACTCCCGGGGCGACGAGCAGTACTTC
size: once; J: TRBJ1-1; V: TRBV30; D: .; CDR3: CAWSAGQLKGEAFF; DNA: TGTGCCTGGAGTGCAGGACAGCTGAAGGGTGAAGCTTTCTTT
size: .; J: TRBJ2-2; V: TRBV9; D: .; CDR3: CASSASTGELFF; DNA: TGTGCCAGCAGCGCTAGCACCGGGGAGCTGTTTTTT
size: .; J: TRBJ1-6; V: TRBV6-5; D: TRBD1; CDR3: CASSYTGGSPLHF; DNA: TGTGCCAGCAGTTACACAGGGGGCTCACCCCTCCACTTT
size: once; J: TRBJ2-1; V: TRBV28; D: .; CDR3: CASRLAAPYNEQFF; DNA: TGTGCCAGCAGATTAGCGGCCCCCTACAATGAGCAGTTCTTC
size: .; J: TRBJ2-5; V: TRBV21-1; D: .; CDR3: CASSKGGRHHPQETQYF; DNA: TGTGCCAGCAGCAAAGGGGGGAGGCACCATCCTCAAGAGACCCAGTACTTC
size: .; J: TRBJ2-7; V: TRBV6-1; D: TRBD1; CDR3: CASIRDRLYEQYF; DNA: TGTGCCAGCATCCGGGACAGGCTTTACGAGCAGTACTTC
size: .; J: TRBJ1-1; V: TRBV5-1; D: .; CDR3: CASSFPQGMNTEAFF; DNA: TGCGCCAGCAGCTTTCCTCAGGGGATGAACACTGAAGCTTTCTTT
size: once; J: TRBJ2-7; V: TRBV5-1; D: TRBD2; CDR3: CASSWEGTGSYEQYF; DNA: TGCGCCAGCAGCTGGGAGGGGACCGGGTCCTACGAGCAGTACTTC
size: .; J: TRBJ2-7; V: TRBV5-4; D: .; CDR3: CASSLDSLGEQYF; DNA: TGTGCCAGCAGCTTGGACTCTCTAGGCGAGCAGTACTTC
size: .; J: TRBJ2-1; V: TRBV9; D: .; CDR3: CASSRGPYNEQFF; DNA: TGTGCCAGCAGCCGCGGGCCTTATAATGAGCAGTTCTTC
size: few; J: TRBJ1-1; V: TRBV15; D: .; CDR3: CATSTTTGFNTEAFF; DNA: TGTGCCACCAGCACTACGACAGGTTTTAACACTGAAGCTTTCTTT
size: once; J: TRBJ2-5; V: TRBV19; D: TRBD2; CDR3: CASSFGREETQYF; DNA: TGTGCCAGTAGCTTTGGGAGGGAGGAGACCCAGTACTTC
size: few; J: TRBJ2-7; V: TRBV5-5; D: .; CDR3: CASSLAFAYEQYF; DNA: TGTGCCAGCAGCTTGGCTTTCGCCTACGAGCAGTACTTC
size: .; J: TRBJ1-2; V: TRBV27; D: .; CDR3: CASSRLGTPDYGYTF; DNA: TGTGCCAGCAGCCGACTAGGGACCCCTGACTATGGCTACACCTTC
size: .; J: TRBJ2-7; V: TRBV30; D: TRBD2; CDR3: CAWKHRVYGTSGGVEQYF; DNA: TGTGCCTGGAAACACAGGGTGTACGGGACTAGCGGGGGAGTCGAGCAGTACTTC
size: .; J: TRBJ2-5; V: TRBV11-1; D: TRBD2; CDR3: CASSPPTRSRGGETQYF; DNA: TGTGCCAGCAGCCCTCCCACCCGTAGTCGCGGGGGAGAGACCCAGTACTTC
size: .; J: TRBJ2-1; V: TRBV30; D: .; CDR3: CAWIIGASAGNEQFF; DNA: TGTGCCTGGATAATAGGAGCTAGCGCCGGGAATGAGCAGTTCTTC
size: .; J: TRBJ1-4; V: TRBV5-5; D: .; CDR3: CASSETAIATNEKLFF; DNA: TGTGCCAGCAGCGAGACAGCCATTGCAACTAATGAAAAACTGTTTTTT
size: .; J: TRBJ1-2; V: TRBV11-2; D: .; CDR3: CASSAGGYGYTF; DNA: TGTGCCAGCAGCGCAGGAGGCTATGGCTACACCTTC
size: .; J: TRBJ1-1; V: TRBV5-1; D: .; CDR3: CASSWGAGVGTEAFF; DNA: TGCGCCAGCAGCTGGGGGGCGGGAGTGGGCACTGAAGCTTTCTTT
size: .; J: TRBJ1-3; V: TRBV4-1; D: .; CDR3: CASSHPTAGTGNTIYF; DNA: TGCGCCAGCAGCCACCCGACGGCAGGGACAGGAAACACCATATATTTT
size: .; J: TRBJ1-5; V: TRBV28; D: .; CDR3: CASLYSTSGQPQHF; DNA: TGTGCCAGCTTGTATAGTACGTCCGGTCAGCCCCAGCATTTT
size: few; J: TRBJ1-3; V: TRBV19; D: .; CDR3: CASSIGPGIGDTIYF; DNA: TGTGCCAGTAGTATCGGGCCAGGGATAGGGGACACCATATATTTT
size: .; J: TRBJ2-3; V: TRBV5-4; D: .; CDR3: CASSLEVAATDTQYF; DNA: TGTGCCAGCAGCTTGGAGGTAGCGGCCACAGATACGCAGTATTTT
size: .; J: TRBJ2-3; V: TRBV29-1; D: .; CDR3: CSVVRLITDTQYF; DNA: TGCAGCGTTGTACGACTTATCACAGATACGCAGTATTTT
size: .; J: TRBJ1-1; V: TRBV29-1; D: .; CDR3: CSVEDRLGAGPEAFF; DNA: TGCAGCGTTGAAGATCGTTTGGGGGCCGGGCCTGAAGCTTTCTTT
size: .; J: TRBJ1-2; V: TRBV5-4; D: .; CDR3: CASSSRVDYGYTF; DNA: TGTGCCAGCAGCTCCAGGGTCGACTATGGCTACACCTTC
size: .; J: TRBJ2-5; V: TRBV4-1; D: .; CDR3: CASSQEIRYRGTQYF; DNA: TGCGCCAGCAGCCAAGAGATCCGATACCGGGGGACCCAGTACTTC
size: .; J: TRBJ2-5; V: TRBV10-3; D: .; CDR3: CAIRTGSQETQYF; DNA: TGTGCCATCAGGACGGGGTCGCAAGAGACCCAGTACTTC
size: .; J: TRBJ1-4; V: TRBV5-4; D: TRBD1; CDR3: CASSSDRGEEKLFF; DNA: TGTGCCAGCAGCTCGGACAGGGGCGAGGAAAAACTGTTTTTT
size: once; J: TRBJ2-4; V: TRBV29-1; D: .; CDR3: CSVVFRENNIQYF; DNA: TGCAGCGTTGTCTTCCGGGAGAATAACATTCAGTACTTC
size: few; J: TRBJ1-1; V: TRBV6-1; D: TRBD1; CDR3: CASSGLTGETEAFF; DNA: TGTGCCAGCAGTGGACTGACAGGGGAAACTGAAGCTTTCTTT
size: .; J: TRBJ2-1; V: TRBV4-2; D: TRBD2; CDR3: CASSQEGLAGDNEQFF; DNA: TGTGCCAGCAGCCAAGAAGGGCTAGCGGGAGACAATGAGCAGTTCTTC
size: .; J: TRBJ2-7; V: TRBV28; D: TRBD2; CDR3: CASSLRLAVAYEQYF; DNA: TGTGCCAGCAGTTTAAGGCTAGCGGTTGCCTACGAGCAGTACTTC
size: .; J: TRBJ1-1; V: TRBV29-1; D: .; CDR3: CSDSGEAFF; DNA: TGCAGCGACAGTGGTGAAGCTTTCTTT
size: .; J: TRBJ1-2; V: TRBV5-1; D: .; CDR3: CASSSTPGGVGYTF; DNA: TGCGCCAGCAGCTCTACCCCCGGGGGGGTAGGCTACACCTTC
size: .; J: TRBJ2-1; V: TRBV6-6; D: TRBD1; CDR3: CASSDRDSYNEQFF; DNA: TGTGCCAGCAGCGACCGGGACAGCTACAATGAGCAGTTCTTC
size: .; J: TRBJ2-7; V: TRBV7-9; D: TRBD1; CDR3: CASSLVVGTGSYEQYF; DNA: TGTGCCAGCAGCTTAGTGGTCGGGACAGGTTCCTACGAGCAGTACTTC